These 25 T cell receptor beta chains were all obtained from the same sample, sequenced in a study of identical twins. TCRdb fed the 5' RACE reads into MiXCR, producing one record per CDR3 protein. Of under 300,000 distinct CDR3 sequences in the sample, roughly 8% were seen once. A further study also used this sample, focusing on yellow fever vaccine responses in identical twins.

The sample comprised CD8+ T cells sorted from blood. All receptors derive from a woman younger than 30 in good health.

The table lists this clonotype with many counts. This rearrangement joins TRBV5-6 to TRBJ2-7, with D perhaps matching TRBD1 (6 bases). CDR1 SGHDT and CDR2 YYEEEE come from the germline V gene. With 2 bases removed from V and 0 bases from J, the gap between germline ends came to 12 bases. The CDR3 is made up of 15 amino acids. The CDR3 sequence is CASSFVGQSSYEQYF. The CDR3 nucleotides are TGTGCCAGCAGCTTTGTTGGACAGTCCTCCTACGAGCAGTACTTC.

This clonotype occurred many times. This rearrangement joins TRBV10-3 to TRBJ2-7; D perhaps matches TRBD1 (5 bases). The CDR3 extends over 14 amino acids. The V gene lost 2 bases and the J gene lost 3 bases, with 11 bases spanning the gap. From germline, CDR1 is ENHRY and CDR2 SYGVKD. In nucleotides, the CDR3 is TGTGCCATCAGTGAGCAGGGAATGGGCTACGAGCAGTACTTC. It yields the protein CAISEQGMGYEQYF.

A few counts support this clonotype. The rearrangement joins TRBV5-1 to TRBJ2-1, with D possibly TRBD2 on 6 matching bases. The germline CDR1 and CDR2 sequences are SGHRS and YFSETQ. The length of the CDR3 is 16 residues. V was pared by 7 bases and J by 8 bases, with 25 bases between. The CDR3 coding sequence is TGCGCCAGCGGCATTGTGGGGCCGCCTTTAGCGGATGAGCAGTTCTTC. As protein: CASGIVGPPLADEQFF. Together with reference TRBV5-1 and TRBJ2-1, the CDR3 gives the full variable domain: KAGVTQTPRYLIKTRGQQVTLSCSPISGHRSVSWYQQTPGQGLQFLFEYFSETQRNKGNFPGRFSGRQFSNSRSEMNVSTLELGDSALYLCASGIVGPPLADEQFFGPGTRLTVL.

This clonotype was counted ten times or more. The rearrangement uses TRBV4-1 and TRBJ2-7, with 8 bases matching TRBD2. This CDR3 is built from 15 residues. Germline V CDR1 and CDR2: MGHRA, YSYEKL. J gave up 2 bases and V 4 bases, and 7 bases lay outside the gene matches. The CDR3 sequence: CASSRLTSDPYEQYF. CDR3 nucleotides: TGCGCCAGCAGCCGACTGACTAGCGACCCCTACGAGCAGTACTTC.

This clonotype was detected many times. The rearrangement joins TRBV15 to TRBJ2-7; 8 nucleotides agree with TRBD2. The CDR3 loop spans 14 amino acids. The trim removed 0 bases at V and 3 bases at J, leaving 1 base unmatched. Germline assignment: CDR1 LNHNV and CDR2 YYDKDF (reference sequence). CDR3 in DNA: TGTGCCACCAGCAGAGATCGGGGGGGCTACGAGCAGTACTTC. This encodes CATSRDRGGYEQYF.

This clonotype was counted only a few times. V is TRBV6-2 or TRBV6-3 and J is TRBJ2-7, with 9 nucleotides matching TRBD1. Trimming took 4 bases from V and 5 from J; bases not matched to a gene: 9. Germline V gene lookup returns CDR1 MNHEY and CDR2 SVGEGT. The CDR3 consists of 15 residues. CDR3 sequence: CASSSPGQGVHEQYF. DNA of the CDR3: TGTGCCAGCAGTTCACCGGGACAGGGTGTCCACGAGCAGTACTTC.

The genes are TRBV7-9 and TRBJ2-5; D tentatively fits TRBD1 or TRBD2 (6 bases each). The CDR3 extends over 13 amino acids. Trimming pared 5 bases from V and 5 bases from J, leaving 12 bases between. Per germline, CDR1 SEHNR and CDR2 FQNEAQ (reference sequence). CDR3 protein: CASSGGLFETQYF. The CDR3 nucleotides read TGTGCCAGCAGCGGGGGGCTCTTTGAGACCCAGTACTTC.

The chain recombines TRBV20-1 with TRBJ2-7, with D possibly TRBD1 on 7 matching bases. CDR3 length: 14 residues. V lost 3 bases, J lost 7 bases, and 19 bases lay in between. The germline gives CDR1 DFQATT, CDR2 SNEGSKA (reference sequence). CDR3 in DNA: TGCAGTGCTAGGGGGCAGGGGGAGGTCTGGGAGCAGTACTTC. Its protein product is CSARGQGEVWEQYF.

This clonotype was recorded at least ten times. This chain uses TRBV29-1 with TRBJ2-7, with D hard to call. Looked up from germline, CDR1 is SQVTM and CDR2 is ANQGSEA. V was pared by 7 bases and J by 1 base, with 11 bases between. The CDR3 is made up of 12 amino acids. The chain's CDR3 is CSAKDGSYEQYF. The CDR3 region has the DNA TGCAGCGCCAAGGACGGATCCTACGAGCAGTACTTC.

This clonotype was recorded many times. The chain has TRBV6-1 and TRBJ2-6; D call uncertain. Between the trimmed V and J ends, which lost 7 bases and 0 bases, there was a span of 7 bases. This CDR3 is built from 14 residues. Germline CDR1 is MNHNS and CDR2 is SASEGT. The CDR3 nucleotides are TGTGCCAGCACGAAGGGCTCTGGGGCCAACGTCCTGACTTTC. Translation gives CASTKGSGANVLTF.

The chain couples TRBV4-3 to TRBJ2-7; 8 nucleotides agree with TRBD1. The CDR3 runs to 15 residues. CDR1 is LGHNA, CDR2 YSLEER, per germline. V shed 5 bases, J shed 5 bases, and the junction held 11 bases outside the gene matches. The CDR3, as DNA: TGCGCCAGCAGCTACAGGGGGAGGCCCTTCGACGAGCAGTACTTC. Amino acid sequence: CASSYRGRPFDEQYF.

The V call is TRBV5-6, the J call TRBJ2-7; 8 bases map to TRBD1. V lost 0 bases, J lost 3 bases, and 11 bases stayed unmatched. There are 17 residues in the CDR3. CDR1 is SGHDT, CDR2 YYEEEE, per germline. CDR3 nucleotide sequence: TGTGCCAGCAGCTTGGAGCCAGGGGGCCCCTCAGGCTACGAGCAGTACTTC. Translating it yields CASSLEPGGPSGYEQYF.

This clonotype was seen a few times. This chain connects TRBV11-2 to TRBJ2-2; 7 bases align to TRBD1. The ends lost 5 bases at V and 0 bases at J; junction bases unmatched: 12. Germline V gives CDR1 SGHAT, CDR2 FQNNGV. The CDR3 sequence is 18 residues long. The CDR3 nucleotides read TGTGCCAGCAGCCCATTCCCAACAGGGGTCACGAACACCGGGGAGCTGTTTTTT. Protein sequence: CASSPFPTGVTNTGELFF.

This clonotype was observed many times. The chain carries TRBV12-3 or TRBV12-4 and TRBJ1-1, with D unresolved. V lost 1 base, J lost 1 base, and 4 bases lay in between. The length of the CDR3 is 13 residues. The CDR3 DNA follows: TGTGCCAGCAGTTTAGGCAGGAACACTGAAGCTTTCTTT. Translated, it gives CASSLGRNTEAFF.

The chain combines TRBV15 with TRBJ1-5, with 8 bases that match TRBD1. This CDR3 spans 12 amino acids. Germline lookup yields CDR1 LNHNV and CDR2 YYDKDF (reference sequence). J gave up 7 bases and V 9 bases, and 5 bases lay outside the gene matches. The CDR3 DNA sequence: TGTGCCACAAATACAGGGGGGCAGCCCCAGCATTTT. The encoded protein is CATNTGGQPQHF.

The genes are TRBV7-9 and TRBJ2-1; 9 positions agree with TRBD2. The CDR3 sequence is 16 residues long. The ends lost 0 bases at V and 9 bases at J; junction bases unmatched: 9. CDR1 is SEHNR, CDR2 FQNEAQ, per germline (reference sequence). The CDR3 DNA follows: TGTGCCAGCAGCTTAGCCCTTAGCGGGAGCCCAGGTGAGCAGTTCTTC. As protein: CASSLALSGSPGEQFF.

V and J are TRBV7-9 and TRBJ2-2, with D possibly being TRBD1 (5 bases). The CDR3 consists of 16 residues. The V end lost 0 bases, the J end lost 3 bases, and 11 bases lay between the germline ends. The germline V gene has CDR1 SEHNR and CDR2 FQNEAQ (reference sequence). The CDR3: CASSLAATEDTGELFF. The CDR3 DNA sequence: TGTGCCAGCAGCTTAGCTGCGACAGAGGACACCGGGGAGCTGTTTTTT.

This clonotype was detected ten times or more. This chain joins TRBV12-3 or TRBV12-4 and TRBJ1-1, with D uncertain. The CDR3 extends over 15 amino acids. The V gene lost 5 bases and the J gene lost 0 bases, with 13 bases spanning the gap. The CDR3: CASSRRQGLNTEAFF. The CDR3 region has the DNA TGTGCCAGCAGTCGACGACAAGGTCTGAACACTGAAGCTTTCTTT.

This clonotype was picked up many times. CDR3 coding DNA: TGTGCCACCAGCAGAGATCGGGGTTCGCACTCTGGGGCCAACGTCCTGACTTTC. Protein sequence: CATSRDRGSHSGANVLTF. This chain links TRBV15 with TRBJ2-6; possible D gene TRBD2, 5 bases. V was shortened by 0 bases and J by 0 bases, with 12 bases between the two germline ends. This CDR3 region has 18 residues. Looked up from germline, CDR1 is LNHNV and CDR2 is YYDKDF (reference sequence).

This clonotype occurred a few times. The chain employs TRBV11-1 and TRBJ2-1; D may be TRBD1 or TRBD2 (6 bases each). The ends were cut back, 5 bases at V and 2 bases at J, with 25 bases in the middle. Germline assignment: CDR1 SGHAT and CDR2 FQDESV (reference sequence). The CDR3 sequence is 19 residues long. CDR3: CASSITGILAQGTYNEQFF. The CDR3 nucleotides read TGTGCCAGCAGCATTACAGGGATACTAGCCCAGGGTACCTACAATGAGCAGTTCTTC. Full variable domain (missing parts from reference TRBV11-1 and TRBJ2-1): EAEVAQSPRYKITEKSQAVAFWCDPISGHATLYWYRQILGQGPELLVQFQDESVVDDSQLPKDRFSAERLKGVDSTLKIQPAELGDSAMYLCASSITGILAQGTYNEQFFGPGTRLTVL.

This clonotype has a count of ten or more. The chain is built from TRBV5-1 and TRBJ2-2; 7 nucleotides match TRBD2. The CDR3 totals 16 residues. Trimming cost V 0 bases and J 1 base; bases outside gene matches: 3. The V gene's germline CDR1 is SGHRS and CDR2 YFSETQ. CDR3 coding DNA: TGCGCCAGCAGCTTGGGGCTAGCGGAGAACACCGGGGAGCTGTTTTTT. Translating it yields CASSLGLAENTGELFF.

The chain couples TRBV7-8 to TRBJ2-7; possible D gene TRBD2, 5 bases. The CDR3 spans 16 residues. The V end was cut by 2 bases, the J end by 3 bases, with 17 bases between. Germline CDR1 and CDR2: SGHVS and FQNEAQ. The CDR3 protein is CASSLSNGVTDYEQYF. CDR3 sequence (DNA): TGTGCCAGCAGCTTATCAAACGGGGTCACAGACTACGAGCAGTACTTC.

The V and J genes are TRBV7-9 and TRBJ2-7; 10 nucleotides align to TRBD1. The CDR3 is made up of 15 amino acids. The J segment lost 2 bases and the V segment lost 5 bases, leaving 6 bases of the junction unmatched. The germline gives CDR1 SEHNR, CDR2 FQNEAQ (reference sequence). The CDR3 protein is CASSNLGQGTYEQYF. The CDR3, as DNA: TGTGCCAGCAGCAATCTGGGACAGGGGACCTACGAGCAGTACTTC.

At least ten counts were recorded for this clonotype. This chain uses TRBV27 with TRBJ1-1; D gene uncertain. CDR3 length equals 13 residues. CDR1 is MNHEY and CDR2 is SMNVEV in the germline V gene (reference sequence). V lost 5 bases and J lost 1, with 8 bases in between. The CDR3 loop is CASSMRGNTEAFF. The DNA for the CDR3 is TGTGCCAGCAGTATGCGGGGGAACACTGAAGCTTTCTTT.

This clonotype was recorded at least ten times. The chain joins TRBV29-1 to TRBJ2-2; 9 nucleotides align to TRBD2. V dropped 6 bases and J dropped 6; count of bases not matched to a gene: 5. This CDR3 has 13 amino acids. CDR1 is SQVTM, CDR2 ANQGSEA, per germline. The CDR3, as DNA: TGCAGCGTCCAGCGGGGGGAAGCCGGGGAGCTGTTTTTT. Protein product: CSVQRGEAGELFF.